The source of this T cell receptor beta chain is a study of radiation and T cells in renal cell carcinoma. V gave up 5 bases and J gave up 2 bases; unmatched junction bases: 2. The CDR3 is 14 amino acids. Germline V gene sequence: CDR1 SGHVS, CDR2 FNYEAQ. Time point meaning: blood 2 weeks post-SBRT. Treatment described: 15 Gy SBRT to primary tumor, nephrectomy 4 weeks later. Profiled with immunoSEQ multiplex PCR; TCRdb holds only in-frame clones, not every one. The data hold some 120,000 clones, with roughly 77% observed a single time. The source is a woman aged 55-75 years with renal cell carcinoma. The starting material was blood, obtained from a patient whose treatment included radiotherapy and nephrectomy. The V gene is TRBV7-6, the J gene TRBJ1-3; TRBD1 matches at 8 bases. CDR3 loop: CASSKDRAGNTIYF. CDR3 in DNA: TGTGCCAGCAGCAAGGACAGGGCTGGAAACACCATATATTTT.